These 21 T cell receptor beta chains were sequenced from one sample in a study of T cell responses to AZD1222 COVID-19 vaccine. Method: immunoSEQ multiplex PCR; TCRdb's copy keeps in-frame clones and lacks some. The profile shows 110,000 to 150,000 clones, approximately 92% of them singletons. Here the sequenced sample was peripheral blood, taken on day 0 of AZD1222 vaccination. The source of these receptors is an adult in good health.

This chain links TRBV2 with TRBJ1-1; D gene uncertain. This CDR3 is built from 14 residues. Trimming shortened V by 6 bases and J by 0 bases, and 11 bases separated the two germline ends. Per germline, CDR1 SNHLY and CDR2 FYNNEI. CDR3: CASRIGRLNTEAFF. The CDR3 DNA is TGTGCCAGCAGGATAGGACGGTTGAACACTGAAGCTTTCTTT.

The chain recombines TRBV7-8 with TRBJ1-1, with 7 bases aligning to TRBD1. J lost 6 bases, V lost 5 bases, and 18 bases had no gene match. Germline CDR1 reads SGHVS; CDR2 reads FQNEAQ. The CDR3 is 17 amino acids. CDR3 DNA sequence: TGTGCCAGCAGCACCGGACAGGCAGGGGGAACCGGCCCTGAAGCTTTCTTT. It translates to CASSTGQAGGTGPEAFF.

This chain links TRBV19 with TRBJ1-1; no definite D call. V shed 1 base and J shed 5 bases, with 14 bases lying between them. CDR1 and CDR2 from the germline V gene are LNHDA and SQIVND (reference sequence). This CDR3 spans 15 amino acids. CDR3 sequence: CASSIVQALRTEAFF. The CDR3 DNA sequence: TGTGCCAGTAGTATAGTTCAAGCCCTTAGGACTGAAGCTTTCTTT.

The chain couples TRBV6-2 or TRBV6-3 to TRBJ2-3; D might be TRBD2 (5 bases). CDR3 length: 12 residues. Germline V lookup: CDR1 MNHEY, CDR2 SVGEGT. V was shortened by 3 bases and J by 6 bases, with 7 bases between the two germline ends. The DNA of the CDR3 is TGTGCCAGCAGTTATGCGGGCGATACGCAGTATTTT. This translates into CASSYAGDTQYF.

This clone was detected a few times. This rearrangement joins TRBV11-2 to TRBJ2-2, with D maybe TRBD2 (5 bases). The CDR3 consists of 15 residues. The V gene's germline CDR1 is SGHAT and CDR2 FQNNGV. Trimming took 5 bases from V and 6 from J, leaving 16 bases between them. The CDR3 loop is CASSALTISSGELFF. The CDR3 nucleotides read TGTGCCAGCAGCGCATTGACTATCTCATCCGGGGAGCTGTTTTTT.

The chain employs TRBV19 and TRBJ1-3; no definite D call. CDR3 length: 12 amino acids. The germline V and J ends were trimmed by 5 bases and 6 bases, with 8 bases remaining between them. Germline lookup yields CDR1 LNHDA and CDR2 SQIVND (reference sequence). The CDR3 DNA reads TGTGCCAGTAGTGGAGTCCAAAACACCATATATTTT. As protein: CASSGVQNTIYF.

This clone was counted once. This chain connects TRBV29-1 to TRBJ2-3; 7 nucleotides match TRBD2. Trimming at V came to 7 bases and at J to 2 bases, leaving 6 bases not matched to a gene. Germline V gene sequence: CDR1 SQVTM, CDR2 ANQGSEA. CDR3 size: 13 residues. The CDR3 sequence: CSATKRDTDTQYF. Written as DNA, the CDR3 is TGCAGCGCGACGAAGCGGGACACAGATACGCAGTATTTT.

The CDR3 loop is CASSPDRPTRGNEQFF. In DNA form, the CDR3 reads TGTGCCAGCAGCCCGGACAGGCCGACGAGAGGGAATGAGCAGTTCTTC. The chain links TRBV11-3 to TRBJ2-1; 7 positions agree with TRBD1. Germline loops: CDR1 SGHNT, CDR2 YENEEA. Losses at the gene ends were 5 bases for V and 7 bases for J; bases not matched to a gene: 14. The CDR3 totals 16 residues.

The rearrangement joins TRBV21-1 to TRBJ1-3; no check of the table's D call, TRBD1, against the DNA was made. TRBV21-1 constitutes a pseudogene. The CDR3 extends over 15 amino acids. Here the CDR3 reads CASSKYRGNGNTIYF. CDR3 nucleotides: TGTGCCAGCAGCAAATATAGGGGGAATGGAAACACCATATATTTT.

The genes are TRBV5-1 and TRBJ1-4, with 12 bases fitting TRBD1. CDR1 and CDR2 (germline): SGHRS, YFSETQ. CDR3 size: 18 residues. Losses at the gene ends were 4 bases for V and 0 bases for J; bases not matched to a gene: 7. Here the CDR3 DNA reads TGCGCCAGCAGCGCGGGGACAGGGGGCCTTGCAACTAATGAAAAACTGTTTTTT. It specifies CASSAGTGGLATNEKLFF.

The chain joins TRBV30 to TRBJ1-1; TRBD1 agrees at 7 bases. The CDR3 length is 17 residues. With 5 bases clipped from V and 3 bases from J, the junction kept 18 bases outside the gene matches. The germline V gene encodes CDR1 GTSNPN and CDR2 SVGIG (reference sequence). The CDR3 here is CAWVPAFPGQKDTEAFF. The DNA of the CDR3 is TGTGCCTGGGTTCCTGCCTTTCCGGGACAGAAGGACACTGAAGCTTTCTTT.

The rearrangement links TRBV18 to TRBJ1-3; no clear D. The germline V and J ends were trimmed by 2 bases and 2 bases, with 10 bases remaining between them. Germline assignment: CDR1 KGHSH and CDR2 LQKENI. This CDR3 comprises 15 residues. The CDR3 DNA is TGTGCCAGCTCACCATCGGGATCTCCTGGAAACACCATATATTTT. Its translation is CASSPSGSPGNTIYF.

This chain links TRBV11-3 with TRBJ2-1, with 16 bases fitting TRBD2. Germline lookup yields CDR1 SGHNT and CDR2 YENEEA. V shed 5 bases and J 0 bases; nucleotides not matched to a gene: 7. The CDR3 spans 19 residues. Written as DNA, the CDR3 is TGTGCCAGCAGCCCGGGACTAGCGGGAGGGTTGAGCTCCTACAATGAGCAGTTCTTC. Translation gives CASSPGLAGGLSSYNEQFF.

The chain employs TRBV5-5 and TRBJ2-7, with 7 bases that match TRBD2. Germline CDR1 SGHKS, CDR2 YYEKEE (reference sequence). Unmatched junction bases numbered 4, after V lost 0 bases and J lost 1 base. This CDR3 contains 15 residues. CDR3 sequence reads: CASSLAPGGSYEQYF. DNA for the CDR3: TGTGCCAGCAGCTTGGCCCCCGGGGGGTCCTACGAGCAGTACTTC.

The chain uses TRBV19 and TRBJ1-2; D not resolved. The germline V gene has CDR1 LNHDA and CDR2 SQIVND (reference sequence). The CDR3 length is 15 residues. V shed 2 bases and J shed 1 base, with 11 bases lying between them. The CDR3 reads CASSIRLSLNYGYTF. CDR3 sequence (DNA): TGTGCCAGTAGTATACGACTCAGCCTTAACTATGGCTACACCTTC.

The genes are TRBV11-2 and TRBJ2-4; 7 positions match TRBD2. CDR3 length equals 15 residues. Trimming at V came to 6 bases and at J to 1 base, leaving 6 bases not matched to a gene. The germline gives CDR1 SGHAT, CDR2 FQNNGV. CDR3 DNA: TGTGCCAGCAGTGATAGCGGGTCGGCCAAAAACATTCAGTACTTC. Translation gives CASSDSGSAKNIQYF.

The chain carries TRBV19 and TRBJ1-4; 7 bases are shared with TRBD1. The V gene end was trimmed by 5 bases and the J gene end by 8 bases; junction bases not matched to a gene: 11. The CDR3 is made up of 15 amino acids. Germline V gene data show CDR1 as LNHDA and CDR2 as SQIVND (reference sequence). The CDR3 bases are TGTGCCAGTAGTGCAACCACAGGGGTCGGGGAAAAACTGTTTTTT. Encoded protein: CASSATTGVGEKLFF.

The chain employs TRBV6-5 and TRBJ1-3; D unresolved. Per germline, CDR1 MNHEY and CDR2 SVGAGI. CDR3 size: 15 residues. Trimming left V 3 bases short and J 0 bases short, with 9 bases between. The CDR3 nucleotides are TGTGCCAGCAGTTATCGACGGAGCTCTGGAAACACCATATATTTT. Translation gives CASSYRRSSGNTIYF.

The chain has TRBV5-4 and TRBJ1-3; D uncertain. The CDR3 totals 14 residues. Germline V gene lookup returns CDR1 SGHNT and CDR2 YYREEE (reference sequence). V was cut by 1 base and J by 0 bases, with 5 bases left in between. CDR3 sequence (DNA): TGTGCCAGCAGCTTGCGCAGCTCTGGAAACACCATATATTTT. This translates into CASSLRSSGNTIYF.

This sequence joins TRBV5-8 and TRBJ2-5; TRBD1 aligns across 7 bases. Trimming cost V 2 bases and J 5 bases; bases outside gene matches: 12. Germline CDR1 reads SGHTS; CDR2 reads YDEGEE. The CDR3 is 16 amino acids. The chain's CDR3 is CASSLGRQGAVETQYF. The CDR3 DNA reads TGTGCCAGCAGCTTAGGACGACAGGGAGCGGTTGAGACCCAGTACTTC.

The rearrangement uses TRBV6-5 and TRBJ1-2; D gene uncertain. Germline V gene data show CDR1 as MNHEY and CDR2 as SVGAGI. V lost 0 bases, J lost 2 bases, and 7 bases lay in between. The CDR3 runs 14 residues. CDR3 nucleotide sequence: TGTGCCAGCAGTTACTCGACTTTCAACTATGGCTACACCTTC. Encoded protein: CASSYSTFNYGYTF.